These 28 T cell receptor beta chains share one sample of origin, sequenced in a study of technical replicates of blood from a handful of donors. Generated by immunoSEQ multiplex PCR, the TCRdb table keeps only in-frame clones and is missing some. The top ten hold roughly 4.8% of the sample, which has 65,000 to 90,000 clones, 86% seen once. The sample taken for sequencing was PBMCs. The receptor set was obtained from a human donor in good health. Some clones in this sample may be carry-over from other donors' samples.

The CDR3, as DNA: TGTGCCAGCAGCTCAACAGTAAACACCGGGGAGCTGTTTTTT. Its protein product is CASSSTVNTGELFF. The chain uses TRBV7-6 and TRBJ2-2; no reliable D call. This CDR3 region has 14 residues. With 4 bases removed from V and 2 bases from J, the gap between germline ends came to 8 bases. The V gene's germline CDR1 is SGHVS and CDR2 FNYEAQ.

The chain employs TRBV7-9 and TRBJ2-2; 13 bases match TRBD2. V dropped 1 base and J dropped 6; count of bases not matched to a gene: 8. CDR3 length equals 18 residues. From germline, CDR1 is SEHNR and CDR2 FQNEAQ (reference sequence). CDR3 coding DNA: TGTGCCAGCAGCTTAGTGGGCGGAGGACTAGCGGGAGCCGGGGAGCTGTTTTTT. Translation: CASSLVGGGLAGAGELFF.

V and J are TRBV7-8 and TRBJ2-5; D is perhaps TRBD2 (5 bases). The CDR3 is 16 amino acids. V was shortened by 2 bases and J by 2 bases, with 15 bases between the two germline ends. The germline V gene has CDR1 SGHVS and CDR2 FQNEAQ. The CDR3 sequence is CASSLRLGRSQETQYF. The DNA for the CDR3 is TGTGCCAGCAGCTTAAGGTTGGGGAGATCGCAAGAGACCCAGTACTTC.

The rearrangement links TRBV20-1 to TRBJ2-5; no firm D call. The CDR3 runs to 11 residues. Germline V gene sequence: CDR1 DFQATT, CDR2 SNEGSKA (reference sequence). V lost 3 bases, J lost 4 bases, and 6 bases lay in between. For the CDR3, the DNA is TGCAGTGCTAGTCTTATAGAGACCCAGTACTTC. Translating it yields CSASLIETQYF.

V usage is TRBV15 and J usage is TRBJ1-1, with D possibly TRBD1 on 5 matching bases. Germline V gene data show CDR1 as LNHNV and CDR2 as YYDKDF (reference sequence). Trimming took off 8 bases at V and 4 bases at J, with 17 bases between the two ends. The CDR3 consists of 14 residues. In nucleotides, the CDR3 is TGTGCCACCGCGAGGATACGGGGGAGCACTGAAGCTTTCTTT. Translation: CATARIRGSTEAFF.

The chain combines TRBV7-3 with TRBJ2-2; D is unresolved. CDR3 length equals 14 residues. The germline V and J ends were trimmed by 3 bases and 2 bases, with 7 bases remaining between them. The V gene's germline CDR1 is SGHTA and CDR2 FQGTGA. CDR3 coding DNA: TGTGCCAGCAGCTTGAACTTAAACACCGGGGAGCTGTTTTTT. Translated: CASSLNLNTGELFF.

V and J are TRBV7-9 and TRBJ2-1, with 14 bases aligning to TRBD2. The CDR3 has 16 residues. V lost 4 bases and J lost 3; bases outside the gene matches: 2. CDR1 and CDR2 from the germline V gene are SEHNR and FQNEAQ (reference sequence). This CDR3 is CASSWGTSGSYNEQFF. The CDR3 nucleotides are TGTGCCAGCAGCTGGGGGACTAGCGGGAGCTACAATGAGCAGTTCTTC.

This clone qualifies as medium-sized. The chain couples TRBV4-1 to TRBJ2-1; possibly TRBD2 for D (6 bases). The CDR3 runs to 16 residues. V was trimmed by 1 base and J by 7 bases, leaving 17 bases between them. Per the germline V gene, CDR1 is MGHRA and CDR2 is YSYEKL. The CDR3 is CASSQVGGRTSNEQFF. CDR3 DNA sequence: TGCGCCAGCAGCCAAGTGGGGGGTCGAACTTCGAATGAGCAGTTCTTC.

The V and J genes are TRBV30 and TRBJ1-4; maybe TRBD1 (6 bases). The CDR3 contains 16 residues. Trimming shortened V by 2 bases and J by 3 bases, and 16 bases separated the two germline ends. Looked up from germline, CDR1 is GTSNPN and CDR2 is SVGIG (reference sequence). CDR3 sequence: CAWSRGGAGANEKLFF. For the CDR3, the DNA is TGTGCCTGGAGTCGTGGGGGGGCGGGGGCTAATGAAAAACTGTTTTTT.

This chain uses TRBV4-1 with TRBJ2-1, with D perhaps TRBD1 (6 bases). V was pared by 6 bases and J by 6 bases, with 15 bases between. The CDR3 spans 14 residues. Germline V gene lookup returns CDR1 MGHRA and CDR2 YSYEKL. The CDR3 loop is CASSRVGGGNEQFF. In nucleotides, the CDR3 is TGCGCCAGCAGTCGGGTTGGGGGCGGCAATGAGCAGTTCTTC.

The V and J genes are TRBV5-1 and TRBJ2-7, with 8 bases identical to TRBD1. Germline CDR1 SGHRS, CDR2 YFSETQ. Losses at the gene ends were 4 bases for V and 2 bases for J; bases not matched to a gene: 5. This CDR3 contains 14 residues. CDR3 loop: CASSLGQGPYEQYF. The CDR3 coding sequence is TGCGCCAGCAGCCTAGGACAGGGCCCCTACGAGCAGTACTTC.

The chain links TRBV7-2 to TRBJ1-3; D not resolved. Trimming shortened V by 5 bases and J by 7 bases, and 12 bases separated the two germline ends. Germline CDR1 SGHTA, CDR2 FQGNSA. This CDR3 spans 13 amino acids. This CDR3 is CASSGGSANTIYF. Here the CDR3 DNA reads TGTGCCAGCAGCGGCGGGAGCGCGAACACCATATATTTT.

This clone is a singleton in its sample. The rearrangement links TRBV18 to TRBJ2-7; D may be TRBD2 (5 bases). The CDR3 loop spans 15 amino acids. Trimming stripped 0 bases from V and 3 bases from J, with 12 bases between. The germline V gene encodes CDR1 KGHSH and CDR2 LQKENI. CDR3 amino acids: CASSPPETINYEQYF. For the CDR3, the DNA is TGTGCCAGCTCACCACCAGAGACTATCAACTACGAGCAGTACTTC.

Concerning this clone itself: This specimen includes other DNA sequences encoding the same CDR3. The chain uses TRBV13 and TRBJ1-6, with 9 positions matching TRBD1. V shed 5 bases and J 7 bases; nucleotides not matched to a gene: 3. The CDR3 has 14 amino acids. The germline CDR1 and CDR2 sequences are PRHDT and FYEKMQ (reference sequence). The CDR3 DNA is TGTGCCAGCAGCCTGGGACAGGGAAATTCACCCCTCCACTTT. Its translation is CASSLGQGNSPLHF.

A few counts support this clone. The chain combines TRBV29-1 with TRBJ1-1, with TRBD1 identical over 7 bases. CDR3 length equals 13 residues. V lost 2 bases, J lost 2 bases, and 2 bases stayed unmatched. Germline V gene lookup returns CDR1 SQVTM and CDR2 ANQGSEA. As DNA, the CDR3 is TGCAGCGTTGAATGGGACAGAAACACTGAAGCTTTCTTT. Translating gives CSVEWDRNTEAFF.

This rearrangement joins TRBV4-1 to TRBJ2-1, with 8 bases identical to TRBD2. V shed 1 base and J 9 bases; nucleotides not matched to a gene: 11. The CDR3 is made up of 16 amino acids. Germline V gene data show CDR1 as MGHRA and CDR2 as YSYEKL. In DNA form, the CDR3 reads TGCGCCAGCAGCCAAGGTCCGGGACTAGGCACAGGTGAGCAGTTCTTC. It yields the protein CASSQGPGLGTGEQFF.

The chain couples TRBV29-1 to TRBJ2-5; TRBD1 is a possible D gene (6 bases). CDR3 length: 13 residues. The germline CDR1 and CDR2 sequences are SQVTM and ANQGSEA. V lost 4 bases to trimming and J lost 2 bases, with 11 bases between them. The DNA for the CDR3 is TGCAGCGTTGGTAGGGGGACGCAAGAGACCCAGTACTTC. Amino acids: CSVGRGTQETQYF.

The V and J genes are TRBV10-3 and TRBJ2-5; TRBD2 aligns across 8 bases. The CDR3 is made up of 12 amino acids. From germline, CDR1 is ENHRY and CDR2 SYGVKD. After removal of 11 bases from V and 4 bases from J, the junction contained 6 bases not matched to a gene. The CDR3 sequence is CAASGGTETQYF. In nucleotides, the CDR3 is TGTGCCGCCAGCGGGGGAACAGAGACCCAGTACTTC.

This sequence joins TRBV4-1 and TRBJ1-1; maybe TRBD1 (5 bases). Germline V gene data show CDR1 as MGHRA and CDR2 as YSYEKL. Trimming removed 5 bases at V and 5 bases at J, with 15 bases between. CDR3 size: 14 residues. The CDR3, as DNA: TGCGCCAGCAGCTTCGAACCGGGGGGGACTGAAGCTTTCTTT. Amino acid sequence: CASSFEPGGTEAFF.

V and J are TRBV27 and TRBJ2-7, with TRBD2 identical over 9 bases. Germline values: CDR1 MNHEY, CDR2 SMNVEV (reference sequence). The CDR3 consists of 15 residues. Losses at the gene ends were 6 bases for V and 0 bases for J; bases not matched to a gene: 6. The DNA of the CDR3 is TGTGCCAGCAGACCCCGACTAGCGGCCTCCTACGAGCAGTACTTC. Its protein product is CASRPRLAASYEQYF.

The genes are TRBV25-1 and TRBJ1-4, with D possibly being TRBD1 (6 bases). Trimming took 5 bases from V and 0 from J, leaving 16 bases between them. Germline CDR1 MGHDK, CDR2 SYGVNS. The CDR3 covers 17 residues. CDR3 coding DNA: TGTGCCAGCAGTAGGGGACACGGACCTACAACTAATGAAAAACTGTTTTTT. Amino acid sequence: CASSRGHGPTTNEKLFF.

The V and J genes are TRBV7-2 and TRBJ1-2; D might be TRBD1 (5 bases). With 5 bases removed from V and 4 bases from J, the gap between germline ends came to 20 bases. Germline V lookup: CDR1 SGHTA, CDR2 FQGNSA. There are 16 residues in the CDR3. CDR3 in amino acids: CASSPGSGQGGYGYTF. The CDR3, as DNA: TGTGCCAGCAGCCCGGGTAGTGGGCAGGGTGGCTATGGCTACACCTTC.

The V and J genes are TRBV28 and TRBJ2-2, with a tentative D call TRBD2 (6 bases). This CDR3 spans 13 amino acids. In germline, CDR1 is MDHEN, CDR2 SYDVKM. The germline V and J ends were trimmed by 10 bases and 7 bases, with 16 bases remaining between them. The CDR3 is CANGNTSLGELFF. The DNA for the CDR3 is TGTGCCAACGGGAATACTAGCCTCGGGGAGCTGTTTTTT.

The chain joins TRBV10-3 to TRBJ1-1; D is ambiguous. CDR1 and CDR2 (germline): ENHRY, SYGVKD. Trimming left V 4 bases short and J 1 base short, with 7 bases between. The CDR3 is 13 residues long. This CDR3 reads CAISAQANTEAFF. The CDR3 nucleotides are TGTGCCATCAGTGCCCAGGCGAACACTGAAGCTTTCTTT.

The rearrangement joins TRBV27 to TRBJ2-7, with 8 bases fitting TRBD1. Trimming removed 8 bases from V and 5 bases from J; junction bases left unmatched: 8. The CDR3 covers 13 residues. From germline, CDR1 is MNHEY and CDR2 SMNVEV (reference sequence). The CDR3 DNA follows: TGTGCCAGCCTTAACCCCAGGGGGCACGAGCAGTACTTC. It specifies CASLNPRGHEQYF.

The rearrangement links TRBV11-1 to TRBJ2-5; 9 bases map to TRBD1. V lost 7 bases to trimming and J lost 5 bases; unmatched junction nucleotides: 8. Looked up from germline, CDR1 is SGHAT and CDR2 is FQDESV (reference sequence). The CDR3 totals 14 residues. In DNA form, the CDR3 reads TGTGCCAGCAAAGTACAGGGGGCTGGGGAGACCCAGTACTTC. Residues: CASKVQGAGETQYF.

V and J are TRBV4-3 and TRBJ2-3, with TRBD2 identical over 14 bases. The length of the CDR3 is 18 residues. The germline V gene encodes CDR1 LGHNA and CDR2 YSLEER. J was trimmed by 2 bases and V by 1 base; bases with no gene match: 5. The CDR3 loop is CASSQGRTSGRFTDTQYF. In nucleotides, the CDR3 is TGCGCCAGCAGCCAAGGTAGGACTAGCGGGAGGTTCACAGATACGCAGTATTTT.

The chain uses TRBV28 and TRBJ1-2, with no clear D. Trimming took off 5 bases at V and 1 base at J, with 8 bases between the two ends. From germline, CDR1 is MDHEN and CDR2 SYDVKM. This CDR3 contains 13 residues. The CDR3: CASSLEINYGYTF. Here the CDR3 DNA reads TGTGCCAGCAGTCTAGAGATTAACTATGGCTACACCTTC.